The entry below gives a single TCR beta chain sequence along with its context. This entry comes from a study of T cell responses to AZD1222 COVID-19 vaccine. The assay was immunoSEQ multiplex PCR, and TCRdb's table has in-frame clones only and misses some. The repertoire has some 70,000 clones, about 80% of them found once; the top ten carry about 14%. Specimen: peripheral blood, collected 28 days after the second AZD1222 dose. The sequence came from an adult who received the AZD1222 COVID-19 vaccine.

The CDR3 loop is CASRTRQGTHEQYF. CDR3 nucleotide sequence: TGTGCCAGCAGGACACGACAGGGGACCCACGAGCAGTACTTC. This rearrangement joins TRBV27 to TRBJ2-7; 8 bases agree with TRBD1. The CDR3 is 14 amino acids. The V segment lost 6 bases and the J segment 5 bases; nucleotides outside the gene matches: 9. Germline CDR1 reads MNHEY; CDR2 reads SMNVEV (reference sequence).